This is a list of T cell receptor beta chains from one sample in a study of blood T cell repertoires in COVID-19. Some clones are missing from TCRdb's copy, which holds only in-frame ones; the method was immunoSEQ multiplex PCR. The sample holds fewer than 65,000 clones, 80% to 90% seen once. The material sequenced was peripheral blood. Receptors were obtained from a woman aged 60-75 years with COVID-19, enrolled during active disease. Both conserved end residues are part of each CDR3. Fields, in order: V gene, D gene, J gene, CDR3 protein, CDR3 DNA. The D gene is left open where the match is weak.

>TRBV7-2|TRBD1|TRBJ2-7
CASSLGGQGRTYEQYF
TGTGCCAGCAGCTTAGGGGGACAGGGACGAACCTACGAGCAGTACTTC
>TRBV5-1|TRBD1|TRBJ1-5
CASRGGTDSNQPQHF
TGCGCCAGCCGAGGCGGGACAGATAGCAATCAGCCCCAGCATTTT
>TRBV2|NA|TRBJ1-2
CASTIDINGYTF
TGTGCCAGCACCATAGACATCAATGGCTACACCTTC
>TRBV19|TRBD2|TRBJ2-3
CASSVGLATDTQYF
TGTGCCAGTAGTGTAGGACTAGCGACAGATACGCAGTATTTT
>TRBV9|TRBD2|TRBJ2-1
CASSTAGRAYNEQFF
TGTGCCAGCTCGACCGCTGGGAGGGCCTACAATGAGCAGTTCTTC
>TRBV5-1|TRBD1|TRBJ2-1
CASSLVSQGQNNEQFF
TGCGCCAGCAGCTTGGTCTCCCAGGGACAGAACAATGAGCAGTTCTTC
>TRBV7-6|TRBD2|TRBJ2-7
CASSWGLAVTYEQYF
TGTGCCAGCAGCTGGGGACTAGCGGTAACCTACGAGCAGTACTTC
>TRBV24-1|NA|TRBJ2-1
CATSELQGEGYNEQFF
TGTGCCACCAGTGAGTTACAGGGGGAGGGTTACAATGAGCAGTTCTTC
>TRBV18|TRBD1|TRBJ2-1
CASSLGQGALREQFF
TGTGCCAGCTCCTTGGGACAGGGAGCCCTCCGTGAGCAGTTCTTC
>TRBV7-7|TRBD2|TRBJ2-3
CASSLAGPRGGSQYF
TGTGCTAGCAGCTTAGCGGGGCCTAGGGGGGGATCCCAGTATTTT
>TRBV19|NA|TRBJ1-5
CASSIVPRAGYNQPQHF
TGTGCCAGTAGTATAGTGCCCCGTGCAGGTTACAATCAGCCCCAGCATTTT
>TRBV15|TRBD2|TRBJ2-1
CATTGLAGAYNEQFF
TGTGCCACCACCGGACTAGCGGGTGCCTACAATGAGCAGTTCTTC
>TRBV10-3|NA|TRBJ1-2
CAISAWNRVGDGYTF
TGTGCCATCAGTGCATGGAACAGGGTCGGCGATGGCTACACCTTC
>TRBV20-1|NA|TRBJ2-1
CSARGNSEQFF
TGCAGTGCTAGAGGTAATAGTGAGCAGTTCTTC